These 21 T cell receptor beta chains share one sample of origin, sequenced in a study of blood T cell repertoires in COVID-19. Profiled with immunoSEQ multiplex PCR; TCRdb holds only in-frame clones, not every one. This sample has 240,000 or so clones; 85% to 90% occur once, and the top ten carry just under 1%. Sequences were obtained from peripheral blood. Receptors were obtained from a woman between 40 and 55 years old who had recovered from COVID-19.

The chain has TRBV7-2 and TRBJ2-5; D not certain. This CDR3 spans 14 amino acids. The germline gives CDR1 SGHTA, CDR2 FQGNSA. The germline V and J ends were trimmed by 2 bases and 1 base, with 8 bases remaining between them. The CDR3 spells CASSLSGAQETQYF. CDR3 DNA sequence: TGTGCCAGCAGCTTATCTGGAGCCCAAGAGACCCAGTACTTC. The full variable domain, in which reference TRBV7-2 and TRBJ2-5 provide the parts outside the CDR3, is GAGVSQSPSNKVTEKGKDVELRCDPISGHTALYWYRQSLGQGLEFLIYFQGNSAPDKSGLPSDRFSAERTGGSVSTLTIQRTQQEDSAVYLCASSLSGAQETQYFGPGTRLLVL.

This chain connects TRBV2 to TRBJ2-5; 10 bases match TRBD1. CDR3 length equals 14 residues. After removal of 6 bases from V and 5 bases from J, the junction contained 6 bases not matched to a gene. Germline loops: CDR1 SNHLY, CDR2 FYNNEI. CDR3 in amino acids: CASRPDRGRETQYF. The CDR3 DNA is TGTGCCAGCAGACCAGACAGGGGGCGGGAGACCCAGTACTTC.

This chain links TRBV27 with TRBJ2-7; D is possibly TRBD2 (6 bases). Germline lookup yields CDR1 MNHEY and CDR2 SMNVEV (reference sequence). CDR3 length equals 13 residues. V shed 6 bases and J shed 7 bases, with 16 bases lying between them. CDR3 nucleotide sequence: TGTGCCAGCAGCACAGCCCCTCGGGGGGAGCAGTACTTC. Translated, it gives CASSTAPRGEQYF.

This CDR3 reads CASSPRQGRKGYTF. As DNA, the CDR3 is TGTGCCAGCAGCCCCCGCCAGGGGAGAAAGGGCTACACCTTC. The V call is TRBV7-2, the J call TRBJ1-2, with D perhaps matching TRBD1 (6 bases). Trimming stripped 5 bases from V and 8 bases from J, with 18 bases between. The CDR3 loop spans 14 amino acids. Germline V gene data show CDR1 as SGHTA and CDR2 as FQGNSA.

This clone came up a few times. This sequence joins TRBV29-1 and TRBJ1-2, with a tentative D call TRBD1 (5 bases). The V gene lost 7 bases and the J gene lost 8 bases, with 17 bases spanning the gap. Germline V gene data show CDR1 as SQVTM and CDR2 as ANQGSEA. The CDR3 is 12 amino acids. CDR3 amino acids: CSAGTGGRGYTF. The DNA for the CDR3 is TGCAGCGCCGGTACGGGGGGACGCGGCTACACCTTC.

The V and J genes are TRBV30 and TRBJ2-1, with 8 nucleotides matching TRBD2. Trimming removed 2 bases from V and 6 bases from J; junction bases left unmatched: 3. In germline, CDR1 is GTSNPN, CDR2 SVGIG (reference sequence). The CDR3 consists of 13 residues. In DNA form, the CDR3 reads TGTGCCTGGAGTACCACTAGCGGCAATGAGCAGTTCTTC. The encoded protein is CAWSTTSGNEQFF.

The rearrangement links TRBV19 to TRBJ1-2; TRBD1 matches 9 bases. CDR1 and CDR2 from the germline V gene are LNHDA and SQIVND (reference sequence). The CDR3 contains 16 residues. V was clipped by 0 bases and J by 7 bases; unmatched bases: 9. The DNA for the CDR3 is TGTGCCAGTAGTATAGACACCGGGACAGGGTCGGCTGGCTACACCTTC. Its translation is CASSIDTGTGSAGYTF.

The genes are TRBV7-8 and TRBJ1-2; D perhaps matches TRBD1 (5 bases). V was pared by 4 bases and J by 8 bases, with 23 bases between. The CDR3 contains 16 residues. CDR1 is SGHVS and CDR2 is FQNEAQ in the germline V gene. The CDR3: CASSSLGLGGNGGYTF. For the CDR3, the DNA is TGTGCCAGCAGCTCCCTTGGCTTGGGGGGGAACGGGGGCTACACCTTC.

This chain joins TRBV27 and TRBJ2-7; D is uncertain. The CDR3 contains 15 residues. From germline, CDR1 is MNHEY and CDR2 SMNVEV (reference sequence). Trimming pared 5 bases from V and 6 bases from J, leaving 20 bases between. CDR3 sequence: CASSPPLGYRREQYF. The CDR3 DNA follows: TGTGCCAGCAGTCCCCCCCTAGGTTATCGGCGCGAGCAGTACTTC.

A few counts support this clone. The CDR3 protein is CASSPLEGGYEQYF. As DNA, the CDR3 is TGTGCCAGCAGCCCTCTAGAGGGTGGGTACGAGCAGTACTTC. The chain recombines TRBV5-4 with TRBJ2-7; D perhaps matches TRBD2 (5 bases). Deletions cut 4 bases from V and 4 bases from J, with 15 bases between. The CDR3 extends over 14 amino acids. CDR1 and CDR2 from the germline V gene are SGHNT and YYREEE (reference sequence).

The CDR3 here is CASSFDPQGAQYF. The DNA for the CDR3 is TGTGCCAGCAGTTTTGACCCGCAAGGGGCGCAGTATTTT. This chain uses TRBV12-3 or TRBV12-4 with TRBJ2-3; D perhaps matches TRBD1 (5 bases). CDR3 length: 13 residues. Trimming left V 3 bases short and J 10 bases short, with 14 bases between.

The table lists this clone with a few counts. At the DNA level, this CDR3 is encoded by other sequences in the same sample as well. This sequence joins TRBV30 and TRBJ2-4, with a tentative D call TRBD2 (5 bases). Germline-derived CDR1 and CDR2 are GTSNPN and SVGIG (reference sequence). V lost 0 bases, J lost 1 base, and 10 bases lay in between. The CDR3 runs to 15 residues. The CDR3, as DNA: TGTGCCTGGAGTGTAGAGGGTGGGGCCAAAAACATTCAGTACTTC. As protein: CAWSVEGGAKNIQYF. Full variable domain (rest looked up from reference TRBV30 and TRBJ2-4): SQTIHQWPATLVQPVGSPLSLECTVEGTSNPNLYWYRQAAGRGLQLLFYSVGIGQISSEVPQNLSASRPQDRQFILSSKKLLLSDSGFYLCAWSVEGGAKNIQYFGAGTRLSVL.

The V and J genes are TRBV7-5 and TRBJ2-1; TRBD2, the table's D call, lacks a check against the DNA. TRBV7-5 is a known pseudogene. This CDR3 has 16 residues. CDR3 DNA: TGTGCCAGAAGCTTAGCGTCGGTAGGGCGGAGGAATGAGCAGTTCTTC. The encoded protein is CARSLASVGRRNEQFF.

The chain carries TRBV7-9 and TRBJ2-1; D possibly corresponds to TRBD1 (6 bases). The CDR3 sequence is 16 residues long. V lost 5 bases and J 4 bases, leaving 18 bases between the germline ends. Germline values: CDR1 SEHNR, CDR2 FQNEAQ (reference sequence). The CDR3 sequence: CASSGPLGQTYNEQFF. The CDR3, as DNA: TGTGCCAGCAGCGGACCCCTCGGACAGACATACAATGAGCAGTTCTTC.

The chain uses TRBV5-4 and TRBJ2-3, with 14 bases lining up with TRBD2. The CDR3 is 16 amino acids. CDR1 and CDR2 from the germline V gene are SGHNT and YYREEE (reference sequence). After removal of 4 bases from V and 6 bases from J, the junction contained 7 bases not matched to a gene. Here the CDR3 reads CASSAGTSGSFDTQYF. CDR3 DNA: TGTGCCAGCAGCGCGGGGACTAGCGGGAGTTTTGATACGCAGTATTTT. Drawing the rest from reference TRBV5-4 and TRBJ2-3, the complete variable domain is ETGVTQSPTHLIKTRGQQVTLRCSSQSGHNTVSWYQQALGQGPQFIFQYYREEENGRGNFPPRFSGLQFPNYSSELNVNALELDDSALYLCASSAGTSGSFDTQYFGPGTRLTVL.

This clone came up once. The V and J genes are TRBV12-5 and TRBJ2-5; 10 bases match TRBD1. CDR3 length: 14 amino acids. CDR1 is LGHNT and CDR2 is FRNRAP in the germline V gene. After removal of 6 bases from V and 4 bases from J, the junction contained 5 bases not matched to a gene. The CDR3 nucleotides are TGTGCTAGTGGCCCCGGACAGGGGGGAGAGACCCAGTACTTC. Protein product: CASGPGQGGETQYF.

This chain uses TRBV27 with TRBJ1-2; 10 nucleotides align to TRBD1. Germline V gene data show CDR1 as MNHEY and CDR2 as SMNVEV (reference sequence). The CDR3 has 16 residues. The trim removed 5 bases at V and 1 base at J, leaving 7 bases unmatched. In DNA, the CDR3 is TGTGCCAGCAGTCCTTTGGGGGACAGGGGTAACTATGGCTACACCTTC. Protein product: CASSPLGDRGNYGYTF.

This chain joins TRBV6-5 and TRBJ1-5, with no clear D. Germline-derived CDR1 and CDR2 are MNHEY and SVGAGI. V was trimmed by 0 bases and J by 3 bases, leaving 9 bases between them. The CDR3 is 15 amino acids. The CDR3 protein is CASSYSGGDNQPQHF. The CDR3 DNA follows: TGTGCCAGCAGTTACTCGGGCGGGGACAATCAGCCCCAGCATTTT.

This rearrangement joins TRBV7-2 to TRBJ2-5, with 13 bases lining up with TRBD2. The CDR3 totals 17 residues. Germline V lookup: CDR1 SGHTA, CDR2 FQGNSA. With 1 base clipped from V and 1 base from J, the junction kept 3 bases outside the gene matches. The chain's CDR3 is CASSLVGTSGTQETQYF. In nucleotides, the CDR3 is TGTGCCAGCAGCTTAGTTGGGACTAGCGGGACCCAAGAGACCCAGTACTTC. Full variable domain (rest looked up from reference TRBV7-2 and TRBJ2-5): GAGVSQSPSNKVTEKGKDVELRCDPISGHTALYWYRQSLGQGLEFLIYFQGNSAPDKSGLPSDRFSAERTGGSVSTLTIQRTQQEDSAVYLCASSLVGTSGTQETQYFGPGTRLLVL.

In nucleotides, the CDR3 is TGTGCCAGCAGCCCCCCCGGGCTAGCGGGAGGGGGGGAGCAGTACTTC. This sequence encodes CASSPPGLAGGGEQYF. The V call is TRBV7-2, the J call TRBJ2-7, with TRBD2 matching 12 bases. The length of the CDR3 is 16 residues. The V gene's germline CDR1 is SGHTA and CDR2 FQGNSA. V shed 5 bases and J 7 bases; nucleotides not matched to a gene: 12.

The chain has TRBV2 and TRBJ2-7; D perhaps matches TRBD2 (6 bases). The CDR3 covers 14 residues. V was shortened by 8 bases and J by 3 bases, with 17 bases between the two germline ends. Germline CDR1 is SNHLY and CDR2 is FYNNEI. CDR3 protein: CASQLAPISYEQYF. For the CDR3, the DNA is TGTGCCAGCCAACTAGCTCCAATAAGCTACGAGCAGTACTTC. Filled out from reference TRBV2 and TRBJ2-7, the complete variable domain reads EPEVTQTPSHQVTQMGQEVILRCVPISNHLYFYWYRQILGQKVEFLVSFYNNEISEKSEIFDDQFSVERPDGSNFTLKIRSTKLEDSAMYFCASQLAPISYEQYFGPGTRLTVT.